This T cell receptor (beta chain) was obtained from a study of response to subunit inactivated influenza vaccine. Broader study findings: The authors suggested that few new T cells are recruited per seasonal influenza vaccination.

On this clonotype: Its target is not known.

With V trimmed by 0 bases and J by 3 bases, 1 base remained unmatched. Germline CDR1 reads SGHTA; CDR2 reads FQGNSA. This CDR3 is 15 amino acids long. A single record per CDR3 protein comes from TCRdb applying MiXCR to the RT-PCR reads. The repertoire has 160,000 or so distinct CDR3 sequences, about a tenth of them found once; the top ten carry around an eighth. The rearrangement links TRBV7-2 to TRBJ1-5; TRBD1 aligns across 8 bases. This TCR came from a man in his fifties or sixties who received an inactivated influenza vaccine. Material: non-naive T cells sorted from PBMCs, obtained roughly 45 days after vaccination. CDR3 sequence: CASSLAGQDNQPQHF. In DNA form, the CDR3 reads TGTGCCAGCAGCTTAGCGGGACAGGACAATCAGCCCCAGCATTTT.